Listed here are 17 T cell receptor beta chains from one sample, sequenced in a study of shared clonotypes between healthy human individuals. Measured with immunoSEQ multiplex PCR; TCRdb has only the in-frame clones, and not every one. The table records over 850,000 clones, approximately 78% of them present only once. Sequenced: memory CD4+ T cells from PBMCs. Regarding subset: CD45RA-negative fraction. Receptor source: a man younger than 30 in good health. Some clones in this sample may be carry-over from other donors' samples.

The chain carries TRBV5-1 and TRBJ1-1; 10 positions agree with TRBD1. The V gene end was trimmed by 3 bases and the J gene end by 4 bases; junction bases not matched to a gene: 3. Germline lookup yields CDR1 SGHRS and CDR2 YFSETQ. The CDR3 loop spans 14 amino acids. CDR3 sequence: CASSWTGGRTEAFF. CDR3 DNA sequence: TGCGCCAGCAGCTGGACAGGGGGACGCACTGAAGCTTTCTTT.

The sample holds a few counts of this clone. The CDR3 sequence is CASSLSGTGGYEQYF. The CDR3 region has the DNA TGTGCCAGCAGTTTAAGTGGAACAGGGGGCTACGAGCAGTACTTC. The chain uses TRBV27 and TRBJ2-7; 8 bases fit TRBD1. Trimming cost V 2 bases and J 3 bases; bases outside gene matches: 6. The CDR3 has 15 residues. Germline assignment: CDR1 MNHEY and CDR2 SMNVEV (reference sequence).

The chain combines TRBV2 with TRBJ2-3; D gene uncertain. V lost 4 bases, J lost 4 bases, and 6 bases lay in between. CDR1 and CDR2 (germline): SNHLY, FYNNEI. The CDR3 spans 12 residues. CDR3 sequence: CASSVGADTQYF. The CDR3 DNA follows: TGTGCCAGCAGTGTGGGCGCAGATACGCAGTATTTT.

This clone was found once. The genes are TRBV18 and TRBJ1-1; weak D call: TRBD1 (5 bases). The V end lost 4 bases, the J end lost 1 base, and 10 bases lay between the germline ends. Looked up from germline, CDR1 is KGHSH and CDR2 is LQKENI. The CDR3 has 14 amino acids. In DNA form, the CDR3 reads TGTGCCAGCTCACGGGGGTGGGAGAACACTGAAGCTTTCTTT. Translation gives CASSRGWENTEAFF.

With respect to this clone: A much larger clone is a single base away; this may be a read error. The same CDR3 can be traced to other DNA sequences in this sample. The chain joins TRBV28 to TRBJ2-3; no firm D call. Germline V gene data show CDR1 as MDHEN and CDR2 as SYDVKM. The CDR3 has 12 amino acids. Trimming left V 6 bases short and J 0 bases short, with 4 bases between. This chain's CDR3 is CASSTSTDTQYF. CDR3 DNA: TGTGCCAGCAGCACTAGCACAGATACGCAGTATTTT.

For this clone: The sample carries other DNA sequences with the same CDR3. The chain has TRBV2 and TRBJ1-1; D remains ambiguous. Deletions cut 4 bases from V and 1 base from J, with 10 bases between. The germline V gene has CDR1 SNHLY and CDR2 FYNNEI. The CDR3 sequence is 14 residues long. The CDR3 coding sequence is TGTGCCAGCAGTGTGGGGAGCCGGAACACTGAAGCTTTCTTT. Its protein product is CASSVGSRNTEAFF.

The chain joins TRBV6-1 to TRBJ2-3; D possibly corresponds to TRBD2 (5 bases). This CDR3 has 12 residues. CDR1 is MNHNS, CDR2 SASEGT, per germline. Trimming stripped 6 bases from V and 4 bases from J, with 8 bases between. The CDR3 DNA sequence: TGTGCCAGCAGCGGCGGGTCAGATACGCAGTATTTT. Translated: CASSGGSDTQYF.

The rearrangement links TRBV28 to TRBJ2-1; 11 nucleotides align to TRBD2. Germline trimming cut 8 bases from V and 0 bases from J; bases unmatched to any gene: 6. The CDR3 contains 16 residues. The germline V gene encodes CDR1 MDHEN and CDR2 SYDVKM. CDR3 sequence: CASWVAGGSSYNEQFF. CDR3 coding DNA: TGTGCCAGCTGGGTAGCGGGAGGGAGCTCCTACAATGAGCAGTTCTTC. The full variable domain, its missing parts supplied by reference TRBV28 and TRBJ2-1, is DVKVTQSSRYLVKRTGEKVFLECVQDMDHENMFWYRQDPGLGLRLIYFSYDVKMKEKGDIPEGYSVSREKKERFSLILESASTNQTSMYLCASWVAGGSSYNEQFFGPGTRLTVL.

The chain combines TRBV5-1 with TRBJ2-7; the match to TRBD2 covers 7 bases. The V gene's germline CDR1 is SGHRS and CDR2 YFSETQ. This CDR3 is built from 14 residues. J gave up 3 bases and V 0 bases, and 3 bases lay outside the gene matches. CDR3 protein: CASSLGLAVYEQYF. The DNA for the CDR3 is TGCGCCAGCAGCTTGGGTCTAGCGGTCTACGAGCAGTACTTC.

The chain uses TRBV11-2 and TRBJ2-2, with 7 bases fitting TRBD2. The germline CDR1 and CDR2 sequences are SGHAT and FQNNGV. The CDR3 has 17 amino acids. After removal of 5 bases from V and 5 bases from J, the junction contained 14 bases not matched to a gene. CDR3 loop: CASSPRLAREETGELFF. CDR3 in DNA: TGTGCCAGCAGCCCTAGACTAGCCCGAGAGGAAACCGGGGAGCTGTTTTTT.

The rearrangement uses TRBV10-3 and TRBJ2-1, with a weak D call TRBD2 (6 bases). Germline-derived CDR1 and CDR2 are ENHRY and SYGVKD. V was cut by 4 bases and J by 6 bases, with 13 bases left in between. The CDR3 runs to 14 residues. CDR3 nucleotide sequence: TGTGCCATCAGTGTGTCCGGGAGAAGCAATGAGCAGTTCTTC. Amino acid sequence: CAISVSGRSNEQFF.

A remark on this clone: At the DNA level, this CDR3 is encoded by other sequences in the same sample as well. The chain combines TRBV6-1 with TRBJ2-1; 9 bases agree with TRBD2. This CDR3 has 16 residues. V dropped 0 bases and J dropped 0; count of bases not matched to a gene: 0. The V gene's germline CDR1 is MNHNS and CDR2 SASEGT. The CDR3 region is CASSEAGLASYNEQFF. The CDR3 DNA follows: TGTGCCAGCAGTGAAGCGGGACTAGCCTCCTACAATGAGCAGTTCTTC.

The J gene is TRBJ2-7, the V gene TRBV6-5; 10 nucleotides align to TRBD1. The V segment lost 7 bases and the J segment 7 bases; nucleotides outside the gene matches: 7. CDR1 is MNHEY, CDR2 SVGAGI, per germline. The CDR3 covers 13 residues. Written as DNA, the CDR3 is TGTGCCAGCATTAGCGGGACAGGGGTGGAGCAGTACTTC. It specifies CASISGTGVEQYF.

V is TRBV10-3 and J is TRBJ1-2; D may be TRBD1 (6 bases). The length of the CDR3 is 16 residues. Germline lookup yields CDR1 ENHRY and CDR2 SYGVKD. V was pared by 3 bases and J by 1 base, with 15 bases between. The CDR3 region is CAISDSGVSGNYGYTF. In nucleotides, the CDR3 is TGTGCCATCAGTGACTCAGGGGTTTCGGGTAACTATGGCTACACCTTC.

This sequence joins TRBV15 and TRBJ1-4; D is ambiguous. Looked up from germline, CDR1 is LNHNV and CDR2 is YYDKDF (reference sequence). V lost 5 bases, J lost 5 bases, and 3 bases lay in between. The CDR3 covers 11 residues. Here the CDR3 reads CATSSNEKLFF. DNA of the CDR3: TGTGCCACCAGCTCGAATGAAAAACTGTTTTTT.

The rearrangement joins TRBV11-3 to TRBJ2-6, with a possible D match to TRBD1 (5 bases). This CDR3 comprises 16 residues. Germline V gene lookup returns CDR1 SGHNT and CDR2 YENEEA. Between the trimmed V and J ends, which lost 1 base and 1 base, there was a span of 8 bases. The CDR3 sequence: CASSLASGSGANVLTF. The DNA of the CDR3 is TGTGCCAGCAGCTTAGCGTCAGGGTCTGGGGCCAACGTCCTGACTTTC.

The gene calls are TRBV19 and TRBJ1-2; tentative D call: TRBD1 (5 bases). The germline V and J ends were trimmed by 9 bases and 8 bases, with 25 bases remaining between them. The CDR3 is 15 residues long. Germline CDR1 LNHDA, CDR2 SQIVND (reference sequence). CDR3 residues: CASRTPGQKHRGYTF. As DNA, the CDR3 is TGTGCCAGCCGTACACCGGGGCAGAAACACCGGGGCTACACCTTC.